This T cell receptor beta chain was recovered during a study of blood T cell repertoires in COVID-19. Trimming removed 8 bases from V and 2 bases from J; junction bases left unmatched: 5. The CDR3 extends over 13 amino acids. Germline V lookup: CDR1 LGHNA, CDR2 YNFKEQ. Produced via immunoSEQ multiplex PCR; TCRdb's table is partial and in-frame only. The repertoire holds about 210,000 clones, with about 86% as singletons. This chain uses TRBV4-2 with TRBJ2-7; 8 nucleotides align to TRBD1. The specimen was peripheral blood. The TCR comes from a woman aged 45-65 years with acute or convalescent COVID-19. The CDR3 here is CASLGQGTYEQYF. The CDR3 bases are TGTGCCAGCCTAGGACAGGGAACCTACGAGCAGTACTTC.